The 31 T cell receptor beta chains reported below all come from one sample, sequenced in a study of T cell responses to AZD1222 COVID-19 vaccine. Libraries were prepared by immunoSEQ multiplex PCR; TCRdb keeps only in-frame clonotypes and omits some of them. The table includes approximately 160,000 clones, approximately 89% detected once. The sample here was peripheral blood, taken on day 0 of AZD1222 vaccination. Receptor source: an adult in good health.

This clone was counted a few times. This sequence joins TRBV19 and TRBJ1-5, with a tentative D call TRBD1 (6 bases). Trimming stripped 2 bases from V and 5 bases from J, with 13 bases between. The CDR3 covers 15 residues. Germline values: CDR1 LNHDA, CDR2 SQIVND (reference sequence). The CDR3 loop reads CASSITGNGDQPQHF. For the CDR3, the DNA is TGTGCCAGTAGTATAACAGGGAATGGCGATCAGCCCCAGCATTTT. The entire variable domain, with the rest obtained from reference TRBV19 and TRBJ1-5, is as follows: DGGITQSPKYLFRKEGQNVTLSCEQNLNHDAMYWYRQDPGQGLRLIYYSQIVNDFQKGDIAEGYSVSREKKESFPLTVTSAQKNPTAFYLCASSITGNGDQPQHFGDGTRLSIL.

The chain combines TRBV29-1 with TRBJ1-4; perhaps TRBD1 as D (5 bases). The length of the CDR3 is 12 residues. Trimming left V 6 bases short and J 1 base short, with 6 bases between. Germline assignment: CDR1 SQVTM and CDR2 ANQGSEA. The CDR3, as DNA: TGCAGCGTGAGGGGAACTAATGAAAAACTGTTTTTT. Amino acids: CSVRGTNEKLFF.

The chain recombines TRBV7-9 with TRBJ2-7; TRBD1 matches 9 bases. Germline assignment: CDR1 SEHNR and CDR2 FQNEAQ (reference sequence). This CDR3 is 14 amino acids long. With V trimmed by 4 bases and J by 7 bases, 8 bases remained unmatched. As DNA, the CDR3 is TGTGCCAGCAGCTCGGGACAGGGCGGGGGAGAGCAGTACTTC. Translating it yields CASSSGQGGGEQYF.

The V gene is TRBV3-1 (or the pseudogene TRBV3-2), the J gene TRBJ2-1; D is unclear. Per the germline V gene, CDR1 is LGHDT and CDR2 is YNNKEL (reference sequence). V was trimmed by 1 base and J by 9 bases, leaving 13 bases between them. The CDR3 covers 14 residues. The CDR3 coding sequence is TGTGCCAGCAGCCAAGGTCGACAAGTCGGTGAGCAGTTCTTC. It is translated as CASSQGRQVGEQFF.

The chain combines TRBV10-2 with TRBJ2-1; tentatively, D is TRBD1 (5 bases). With 6 bases removed from V and 7 bases from J, the gap between germline ends came to 16 bases. There are 14 residues in the CDR3. CDR1 and CDR2 from the germline V gene are WSHSY and SAAADI. In DNA form, the CDR3 reads TGCGCCAGCAGGGCAAAGGGGTTTATGAATGAGCAGTTCTTC. It specifies CASRAKGFMNEQFF.

This chain joins TRBV10-1 and TRBJ2-1, with a possible D match to TRBD2 (5 bases). Germline lookup yields CDR1 WNHNN and CDR2 SYGVQD (reference sequence). This CDR3 has 15 residues. The germline V and J ends were trimmed by 1 base and 6 bases, with 13 bases remaining between them. The CDR3 coding sequence is TGCGCCAGCAGTGAGTGGGCTAGTGAGGGCAATGAGCAGTTCTTC. Its translation is CASSEWASEGNEQFF.

This clone came up once. The rearrangement joins TRBV7-8 to TRBJ1-5, with D tentatively TRBD1 (6 bases). The CDR3 covers 14 residues. The ends were cut back, 5 bases at V and 6 bases at J, with 14 bases in the middle. The V gene's germline CDR1 is SGHVS and CDR2 FQNEAQ. Written as DNA, the CDR3 is TGTGCCAGCAGCCCCCGACAGGTACTTCAGCCCCAGCATTTT. This sequence encodes CASSPRQVLQPQHF.

V gene TRBV7-2 combines with J gene TRBJ1-6; the D gene is possibly TRBD1 (6 bases). This CDR3 is built from 15 residues. The germline gives CDR1 SGHTA, CDR2 FQGNSA. V was clipped by 1 base and J by 11 bases, with 15 bases between them. CDR3 sequence (DNA): TGTGCCAGCAGCTTAGTTAGGGGGTCTTCAGCACCCCTCCACTTT. Its translation: CASSLVRGSSAPLHF.

V gene TRBV6-5 combines with J gene TRBJ2-1, with 8 positions matching TRBD2. The germline gives CDR1 MNHEY, CDR2 SVGAGI. This CDR3 is 15 amino acids long. Trimming removed 7 bases from V and 4 bases from J; junction bases left unmatched: 9. Here the CDR3 DNA reads TGTGCCAGCACCCACACTAGCGGACATTACAATGAGCAGTTCTTC. Protein sequence: CASTHTSGHYNEQFF.

CDR3 amino acids: CASSLDRSYEQYF. The CDR3 DNA sequence: TGTGCCAGCAGCTTAGACCGCTCCTACGAGCAGTACTTC. This rearrangement joins TRBV7-9 to TRBJ2-7; D gene uncertain. The CDR3 sequence is 13 residues long. V lost 1 base and J lost 0, with 4 bases in between. CDR1 is SEHNR and CDR2 is FQNEAQ in the germline V gene (reference sequence).

The chain employs TRBV28 and TRBJ1-2, with TRBD1 matching 8 bases. CDR1 and CDR2 (germline): MDHEN, SYDVKM. Trimming removed 3 bases from V and 8 bases from J; junction bases left unmatched: 8. The CDR3 sequence is 14 residues long. The DNA of the CDR3 is TGTGCCAGCAGTTTGGCAGGGGGCGCCAAAGGCTACACCTTC. Residues: CASSLAGGAKGYTF.

This chain links TRBV3-1 (or the pseudogene TRBV3-2) with TRBJ2-3; the D gene is possibly TRBD2 (6 bases). Germline V CDR1 and CDR2: LGHDT, YNNKEL (reference sequence). The V end lost 3 bases, the J end lost 2 bases, and 12 bases lay between the germline ends. CDR3 length: 15 amino acids. The CDR3 DNA sequence: TGTGCCAGCAGCCAGGTCGCGGGACCCACAGATACGCAGTATTTT. Translated, it gives CASSQVAGPTDTQYF.

This chain links TRBV6-5 with TRBJ2-7; 9 positions match TRBD2. The CDR3 has 15 residues. V shed 6 bases and J 1 base; nucleotides not matched to a gene: 7. CDR1 and CDR2 (germline): MNHEY, SVGAGI. The CDR3 DNA sequence: TGTGCCAGCAGCAAAACCGGACTAGCGTCCTACGAGCAGTACTTC. As protein: CASSKTGLASYEQYF.

This chain joins TRBV5-4 and TRBJ2-3, with TRBD2 as a possible D gene (5 bases). Trimming took 5 bases from V and 2 from J, leaving 12 bases between them. The CDR3 runs 14 residues. Germline CDR1 is SGHNT and CDR2 is YYREEE (reference sequence). The CDR3 bases are TGTGCCAGCAGGAGGGTAGGGCTCACAGATACGCAGTATTTT. Its protein is CASRRVGLTDTQYF. Together with reference TRBV5-4 and TRBJ2-3, the CDR3 gives the full variable domain: ETGVTQSPTHLIKTRGQQVTLRCSSQSGHNTVSWYQQALGQGPQFIFQYYREEENGRGNFPPRFSGLQFPNYSSELNVNALELDDSALYLCASRRVGLTDTQYFGPGTRLTVL.

The chain employs TRBV27 and TRBJ2-6, with 10 bases fitting TRBD1. The trim removed 2 bases at V and 1 base at J, leaving 2 bases unmatched. The CDR3 is 17 residues long. CDR1 MNHEY and CDR2 SMNVEV come from the germline V gene (reference sequence). The CDR3 region has the DNA TGTGCCAGCAGTTTAAGGGACAGGGGTTCTGGGGCCAACGTCCTGACTTTC. Translating it yields CASSLRDRGSGANVLTF.

The gene calls are TRBV3-1 (or the pseudogene TRBV3-2) and TRBJ2-6; D is uncertain. The CDR3 has 13 amino acids. Trimming removed 4 bases from V and 4 bases from J, with 5 bases in between. Per the germline V gene, CDR1 is LGHDT and CDR2 is YNNKEL (reference sequence). CDR3 loop: CASSRVGANVLTF. The CDR3 region has the DNA TGTGCCAGCAGCCGCGTCGGGGCCAACGTCCTGACTTTC.

This chain uses TRBV19 with TRBJ1-2; D is undetermined. The CDR3 is 14 amino acids. CDR1 and CDR2 (germline): LNHDA, SQIVND (reference sequence). Trimming took off 1 base at V and 4 bases at J, with 10 bases between the two ends. As DNA, the CDR3 is TGTGCCAGTAGTATAGGTGCCGGAAGCTATGGCTACACCTTC. Its translation is CASSIGAGSYGYTF. The full variable domain, with the rest looked up from reference TRBV19 and TRBJ1-2, is DGGITQSPKYLFRKEGQNVTLSCEQNLNHDAMYWYRQDPGQGLRLIYYSQIVNDFQKGDIAEGYSVSREKKESFPLTVTSAQKNPTAFYLCASSIGAGSYGYTFGSGTRLTVV.

V gene TRBV19 combines with J gene TRBJ2-1; the D is unclear. CDR1 is LNHDA, CDR2 SQIVND, per germline (reference sequence). The CDR3 has 12 residues. Trimming took off 5 bases at V and 12 bases at J, with 14 bases between the two ends. For the CDR3, the DNA is TGTGCCAGTAGTCCTGGATTGGTGGGGCAGTTCTTC. Residues: CASSPGLVGQFF.

This clone was seen just once. This chain connects TRBV9 to TRBJ2-5; TRBD1 might be the D (5 bases). Trimming stripped 0 bases from V and 1 base from J, with 13 bases between. Germline V CDR1 and CDR2: SGDLS, YYNGEE. This CDR3 region has 16 residues. CDR3 DNA: TGTGCCAGCAGCGTAGCAGGGCAGGGCCCCCAAGAGACCCAGTACTTC. Translation: CASSVAGQGPQETQYF.

The gene calls are TRBV2 and TRBJ2-7; D not resolved. From germline, CDR1 is SNHLY and CDR2 FYNNEI. Trimming removed 5 bases at V and 6 bases at J, with 5 bases between. CDR3 length equals 10 residues. Here the CDR3 reads CASSWSEQYF. CDR3 in DNA: TGTGCCAGCAGTTGGTCCGAGCAGTACTTC.

The rearrangement links TRBV5-4 to TRBJ2-5, with D hard to call. CDR3 size: 12 residues. Germline loops: CDR1 SGHNT, CDR2 YYREEE (reference sequence). Trimming removed 3 bases from V and 6 bases from J, with 9 bases in between. The CDR3: CASSYGLQTQYF. CDR3 coding DNA: TGTGCCAGCAGCTATGGGTTGCAGACCCAGTACTTC.

The chain carries TRBV29-1 and TRBJ1-1, with 7 bases fitting TRBD1. Germline values: CDR1 SQVTM, CDR2 ANQGSEA. V dropped 7 bases and J dropped 0; count of bases not matched to a gene: 5. CDR3 length: 13 residues. For the CDR3, the DNA is TGCAGCGCTGCGACAGGGATGAACACTGAAGCTTTCTTT. This encodes CSAATGMNTEAFF. Combining the CDR3 with reference TRBV29-1 and TRBJ1-1 gives the whole variable domain SAVISQKPSRDICQRGTSLTIQCQVDSQVTMMFWYRQQPGQSLTLIATANQGSEATYESGFVIDKFPISRPNLTFSTLTVSNMSPEDSSIYLCSAATGMNTEAFFGQGTRLTVV.

This clone was seen a few times. The chain combines TRBV30 with TRBJ2-7; TRBD2 matches 8 bases. With V trimmed by 1 base and J by 12 bases, 11 bases remained unmatched. CDR1 GTSNPN and CDR2 SVGIG come from the germline V gene (reference sequence). CDR3 length equals 13 residues. In nucleotides, the CDR3 is TGTGCCTGGAGTGCCCGCCGGGAGGGGAGTCCGTACTTC. Its translation is CAWSARREGSPYF.

The V gene is TRBV7-9, the J gene TRBJ1-6; TRBD1 is a possible D gene (6 bases). Trimming removed 3 bases at V and 11 bases at J, with 23 bases between. Germline CDR1 and CDR2: SEHNR and FQNEAQ (reference sequence). The CDR3 consists of 17 residues. CDR3 in amino acids: CASSFSPPPGGHPPLHF. The CDR3 nucleotides read TGTGCCAGCAGCTTCTCTCCTCCACCCGGGGGGCATCCACCCCTCCACTTT.

V gene TRBV6-5 combines with J gene TRBJ1-5; D is possibly TRBD1 (5 bases). The germline V and J ends were trimmed by 0 bases and 7 bases, with 13 bases remaining between them. The germline gives CDR1 MNHEY, CDR2 SVGAGI. CDR3 size: 15 residues. As DNA, the CDR3 is TGTGCCAGCAGTTACTCGATTGGGGGAGGGCAGCCCCAGCATTTT. Its protein is CASSYSIGGGQPQHF.

The chain combines TRBV5-1 with TRBJ1-4; D gene ambiguous. V was shortened by 4 bases and J by 4 bases, with 8 bases between the two germline ends. CDR3 length equals 13 residues. Germline V gene data show CDR1 as SGHRS and CDR2 as YFSETQ. For the CDR3, the DNA is TGCGCCAGCAGCCGGGTTGATAATGAAAAACTGTTTTTT. This gives the protein CASSRVDNEKLFF.

This chain connects TRBV7-3 to TRBJ2-5; 15 nucleotides align to TRBD2. J gave up 4 bases and V 5 bases, and 11 bases lay outside the gene matches. The CDR3 loop spans 18 amino acids. Germline CDR1 SGHTA, CDR2 FQGTGA. CDR3 sequence (DNA): TGTGCCAGCAGCCCCGGACTAGCGGGAGGGCCGGGGTTAGAGACCCAGTACTTC. The encoded protein is CASSPGLAGGPGLETQYF.

J is TRBJ1-5 and V is TRBV6-2 or TRBV6-3; tentative D call: TRBD1 (5 bases). Trimming pared 0 bases from V and 2 bases from J, leaving 11 bases between. The CDR3 loop spans 16 amino acids. Germline V CDR1 and CDR2: MNHEY, SVGEGT. The CDR3 loop is CASSYSGAKGNQPQHF. The CDR3, as DNA: TGTGCCAGCAGTTACTCAGGGGCCAAGGGCAATCAGCCCCAGCATTTT.

The chain links TRBV14 to TRBJ1-3; D is ambiguous. This CDR3 contains 15 residues. Germline V gene sequence: CDR1 SGHDN, CDR2 FVKESK. The V and J ends lost 0 bases and 0 bases respectively, with 6 bases between them. The CDR3 nucleotides are TGTGCCAGCAGCCAAGATTGGAACTCTGGAAACACCATATATTTT. Protein product: CASSQDWNSGNTIYF.

This sequence joins TRBV11-3 and TRBJ2-5; 9 bases are a match to TRBD1. The CDR3 contains 14 residues. Per the germline V gene, CDR1 is SGHNT and CDR2 is YENEEA. The J segment lost 5 bases and the V segment lost 5 bases, leaving 6 bases of the junction unmatched. The CDR3 sequence is CASSTGTGMETQYF. CDR3 in DNA: TGTGCCAGCAGCACTGGGACAGGGATGGAGACCCAGTACTTC.

J is TRBJ2-7 and V is TRBV4-3; D gene ambiguous. From germline, CDR1 is LGHNA and CDR2 YSLEER. This CDR3 is 13 amino acids long. Trimming removed 1 base from V and 3 bases from J, with 7 bases in between. This chain's CDR3 is CASSQAAGYEQYF. The CDR3 DNA is TGCGCCAGCAGCCAAGCCGCCGGCTACGAGCAGTACTTC.